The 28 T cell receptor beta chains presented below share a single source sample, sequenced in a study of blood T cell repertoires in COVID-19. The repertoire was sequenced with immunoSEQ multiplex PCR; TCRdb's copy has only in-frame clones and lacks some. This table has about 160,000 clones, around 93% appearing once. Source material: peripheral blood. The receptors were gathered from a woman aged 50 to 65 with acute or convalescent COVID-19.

The CDR3 is CASSSPRGNPNQPQHF. In DNA form, the CDR3 reads TGTGCCAGCAGTTCCCCCCGAGGGAATCCCAATCAGCCCCAGCATTTT. The rearrangement uses TRBV28 and TRBJ1-5; the D is unclear. Germline CDR1 and CDR2: MDHEN and SYDVKM. The CDR3 covers 16 residues. Trimming removed 4 bases from V and 3 bases from J, with 16 bases in between.

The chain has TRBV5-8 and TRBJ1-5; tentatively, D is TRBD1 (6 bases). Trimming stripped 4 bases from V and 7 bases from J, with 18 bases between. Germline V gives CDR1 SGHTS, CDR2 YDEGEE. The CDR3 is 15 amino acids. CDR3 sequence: CASSPRGGTGQPQHF. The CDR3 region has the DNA TGTGCCAGCAGCCCAAGAGGAGGAACAGGGCAGCCCCAGCATTTT.

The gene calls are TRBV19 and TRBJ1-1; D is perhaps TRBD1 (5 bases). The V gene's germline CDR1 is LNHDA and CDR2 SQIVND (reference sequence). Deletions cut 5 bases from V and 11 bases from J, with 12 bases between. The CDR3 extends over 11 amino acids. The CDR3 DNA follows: TGTGCCAGTAGTGTGGGGGGGAATGCTTTCTTT. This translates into CASSVGGNAFF.

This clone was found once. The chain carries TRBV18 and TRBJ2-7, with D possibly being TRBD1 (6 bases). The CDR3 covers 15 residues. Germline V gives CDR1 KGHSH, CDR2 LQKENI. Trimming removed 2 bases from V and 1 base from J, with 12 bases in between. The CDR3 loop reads CASSPKSGVSYEQYF. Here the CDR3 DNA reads TGTGCCAGCTCACCAAAATCAGGGGTTTCCTACGAGCAGTACTTC.

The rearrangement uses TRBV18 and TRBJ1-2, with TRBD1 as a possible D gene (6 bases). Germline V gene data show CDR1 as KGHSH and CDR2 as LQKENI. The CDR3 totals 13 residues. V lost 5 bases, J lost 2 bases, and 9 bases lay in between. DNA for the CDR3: TGTGCCAGCTCAGCGGACAGAAACTATGGCTACACCTTC. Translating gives CASSADRNYGYTF.

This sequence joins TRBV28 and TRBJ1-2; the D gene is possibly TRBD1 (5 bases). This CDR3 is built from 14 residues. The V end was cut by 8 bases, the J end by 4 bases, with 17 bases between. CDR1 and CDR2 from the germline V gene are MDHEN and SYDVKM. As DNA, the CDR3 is TGTGCCAGCCGCCTTCTGGGGCAGGGCTATGGCTACACCTTC. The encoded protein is CASRLLGQGYGYTF.

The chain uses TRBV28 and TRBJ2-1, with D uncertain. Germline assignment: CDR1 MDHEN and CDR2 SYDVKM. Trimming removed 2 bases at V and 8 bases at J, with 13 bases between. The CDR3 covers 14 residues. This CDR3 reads CASSLGYTVYEQFF. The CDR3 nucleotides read TGTGCCAGCAGTTTAGGATATACAGTTTATGAGCAGTTCTTC.

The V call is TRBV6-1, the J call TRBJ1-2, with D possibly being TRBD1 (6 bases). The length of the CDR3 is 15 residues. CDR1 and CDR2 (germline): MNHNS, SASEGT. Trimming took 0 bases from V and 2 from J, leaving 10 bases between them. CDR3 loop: CASSEAHTGNYGYTF. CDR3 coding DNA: TGTGCCAGCAGTGAAGCGCACACAGGGAACTATGGCTACACCTTC.

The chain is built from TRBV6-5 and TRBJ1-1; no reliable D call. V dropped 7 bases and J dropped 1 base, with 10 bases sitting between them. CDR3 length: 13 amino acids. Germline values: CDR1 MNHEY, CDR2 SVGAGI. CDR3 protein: CASIKGGNTEAFF. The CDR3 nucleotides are TGTGCCAGCATTAAAGGAGGGAACACTGAAGCTTTCTTT.

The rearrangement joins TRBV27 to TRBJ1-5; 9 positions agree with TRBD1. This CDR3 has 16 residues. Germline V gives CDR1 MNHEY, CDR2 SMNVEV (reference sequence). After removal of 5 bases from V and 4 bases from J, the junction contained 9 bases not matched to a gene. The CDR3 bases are TGTGCCAGCAGTCTCGGGACAGGGTTTAGGAATCAGCCCCAGCATTTT. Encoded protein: CASSLGTGFRNQPQHF.

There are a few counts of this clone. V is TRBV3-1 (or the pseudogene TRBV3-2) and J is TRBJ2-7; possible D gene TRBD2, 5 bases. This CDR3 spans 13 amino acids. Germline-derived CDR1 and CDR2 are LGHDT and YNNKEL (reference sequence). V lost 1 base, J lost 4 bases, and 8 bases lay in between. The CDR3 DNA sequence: TGTGCCAGCAGCCAAGGGGGAGTGTACGAGCAGTACTTC. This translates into CASSQGGVYEQYF.

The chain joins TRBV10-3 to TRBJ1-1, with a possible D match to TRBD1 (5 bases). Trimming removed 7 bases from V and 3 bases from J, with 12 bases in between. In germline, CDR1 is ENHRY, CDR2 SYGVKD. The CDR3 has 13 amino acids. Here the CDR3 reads CAITVGGHTEAFF. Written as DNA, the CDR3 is TGTGCCATCACGGTCGGGGGACACACTGAAGCTTTCTTT.

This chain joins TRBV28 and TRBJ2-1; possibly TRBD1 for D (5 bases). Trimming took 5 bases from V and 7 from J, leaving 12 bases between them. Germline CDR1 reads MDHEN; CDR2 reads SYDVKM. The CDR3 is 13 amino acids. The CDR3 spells CASSPTRQNEQFF. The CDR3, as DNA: TGTGCCAGCAGTCCAACACGACAGAATGAGCAGTTCTTC.

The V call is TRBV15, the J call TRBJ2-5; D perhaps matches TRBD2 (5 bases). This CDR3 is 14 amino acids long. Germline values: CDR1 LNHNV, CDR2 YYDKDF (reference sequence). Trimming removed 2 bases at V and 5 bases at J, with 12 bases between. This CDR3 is CATSRHGSGETQYF. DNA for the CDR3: TGTGCCACCAGCAGACACGGGTCGGGGGAGACCCAGTACTTC.

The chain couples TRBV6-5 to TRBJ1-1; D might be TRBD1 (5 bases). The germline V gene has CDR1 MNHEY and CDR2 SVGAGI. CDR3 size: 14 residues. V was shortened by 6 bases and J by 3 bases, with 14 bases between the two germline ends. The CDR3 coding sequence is TGTGCCAGCAGATCGACAGTTATGGACACTGAAGCTTTCTTT. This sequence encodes CASRSTVMDTEAFF.

The CDR3 region has the DNA TGTGCCAGCAGCCGACGAGCGGGAGCGGGCCAAGAGACCCAGTACTTC. This translates into CASSRRAGAGQETQYF. V is TRBV3-1 (or the pseudogene TRBV3-2) and J is TRBJ2-5; 8 bases fit TRBD2. Germline assignment: CDR1 LGHDT and CDR2 YNNKEL (reference sequence). This CDR3 is built from 16 residues. V dropped 4 bases and J dropped 1; count of bases not matched to a gene: 8.

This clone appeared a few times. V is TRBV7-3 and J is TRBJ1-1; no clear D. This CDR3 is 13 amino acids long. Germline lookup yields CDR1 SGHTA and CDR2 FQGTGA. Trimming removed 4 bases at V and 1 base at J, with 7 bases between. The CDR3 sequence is CASSYHGNTEAFF. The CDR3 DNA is TGTGCCAGCAGCTACCACGGGAACACTGAAGCTTTCTTT.

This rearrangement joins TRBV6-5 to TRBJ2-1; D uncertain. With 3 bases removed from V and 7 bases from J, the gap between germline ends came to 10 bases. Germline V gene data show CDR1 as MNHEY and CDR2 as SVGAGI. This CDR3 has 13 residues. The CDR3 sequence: CASSYKRENEQFF. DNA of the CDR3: TGTGCCAGCAGTTATAAACGCGAGAATGAGCAGTTCTTC.

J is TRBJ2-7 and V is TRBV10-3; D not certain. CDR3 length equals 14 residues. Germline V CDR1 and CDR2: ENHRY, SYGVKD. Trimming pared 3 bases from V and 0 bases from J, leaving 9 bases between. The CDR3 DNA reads TGTGCCATCAGTGATGCGGTCAGCTCCTACGAGCAGTACTTC. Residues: CAISDAVSSYEQYF.

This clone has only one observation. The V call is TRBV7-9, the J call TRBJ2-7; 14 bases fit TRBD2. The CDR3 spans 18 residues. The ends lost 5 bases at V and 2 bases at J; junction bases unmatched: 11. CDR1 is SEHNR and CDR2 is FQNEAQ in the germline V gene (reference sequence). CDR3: CASSRGLAGGITAYEQYF. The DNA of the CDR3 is TGTGCCAGCAGCCGTGGACTAGCGGGGGGAATAACTGCCTACGAGCAGTACTTC.

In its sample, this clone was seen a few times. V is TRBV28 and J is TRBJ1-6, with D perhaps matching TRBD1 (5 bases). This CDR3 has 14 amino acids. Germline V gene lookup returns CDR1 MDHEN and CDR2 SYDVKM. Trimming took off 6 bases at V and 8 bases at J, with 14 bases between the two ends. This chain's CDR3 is CASSPGEGDSPLHF. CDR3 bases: TGTGCCAGCAGCCCGGGGGAAGGGGATTCACCCCTCCACTTT.

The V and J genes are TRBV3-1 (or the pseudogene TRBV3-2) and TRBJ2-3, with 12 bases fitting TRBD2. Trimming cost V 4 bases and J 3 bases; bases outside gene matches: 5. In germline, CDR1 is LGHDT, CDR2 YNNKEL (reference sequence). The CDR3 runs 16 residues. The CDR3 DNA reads TGTGCCAGCAGCCCGCAGACTAGCGGGAGAACAGATACGCAGTATTTT. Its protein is CASSPQTSGRTDTQYF.

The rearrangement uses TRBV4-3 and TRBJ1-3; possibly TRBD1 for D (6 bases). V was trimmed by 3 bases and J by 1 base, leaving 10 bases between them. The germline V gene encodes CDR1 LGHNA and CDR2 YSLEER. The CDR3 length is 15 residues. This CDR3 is CASSQTRGSGNTIYF. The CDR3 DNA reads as TGCGCCAGCAGCCAGACCAGGGGTTCTGGAAACACCATATATTTT.

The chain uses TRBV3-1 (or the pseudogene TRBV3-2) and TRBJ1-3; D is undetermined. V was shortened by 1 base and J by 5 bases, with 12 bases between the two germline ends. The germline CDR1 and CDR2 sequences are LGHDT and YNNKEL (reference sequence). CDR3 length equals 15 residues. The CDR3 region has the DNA TGTGCCAGCAGCCAAGGCGTTATCTCAAGAAACACCATATATTTT. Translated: CASSQGVISRNTIYF.

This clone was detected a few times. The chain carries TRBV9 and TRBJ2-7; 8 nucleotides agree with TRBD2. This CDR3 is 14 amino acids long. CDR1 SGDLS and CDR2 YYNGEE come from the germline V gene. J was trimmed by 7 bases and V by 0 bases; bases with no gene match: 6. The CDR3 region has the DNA TGTGCCAGCAGCGTAGGCGGGAGGATGGGGGAGCAGTACTTC. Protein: CASSVGGRMGEQYF.

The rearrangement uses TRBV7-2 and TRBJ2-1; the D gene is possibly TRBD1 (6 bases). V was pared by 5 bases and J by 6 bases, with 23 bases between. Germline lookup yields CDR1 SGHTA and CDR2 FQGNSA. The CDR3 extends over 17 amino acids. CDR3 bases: TGTGCCAGCAGCCTATTTACCTTACAGGGCTTCGGCAATGAGCAGTTCTTC. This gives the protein CASSLFTLQGFGNEQFF.

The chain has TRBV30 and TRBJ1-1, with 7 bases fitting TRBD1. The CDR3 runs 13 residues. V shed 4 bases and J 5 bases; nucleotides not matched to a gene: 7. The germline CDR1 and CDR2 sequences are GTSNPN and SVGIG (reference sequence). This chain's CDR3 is CAWTRTGLTEAFF. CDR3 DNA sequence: TGTGCCTGGACCAGGACAGGCTTAACTGAAGCTTTCTTT.

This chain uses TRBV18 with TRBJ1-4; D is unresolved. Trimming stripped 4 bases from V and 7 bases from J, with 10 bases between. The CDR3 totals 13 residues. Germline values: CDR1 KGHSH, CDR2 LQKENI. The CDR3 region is CASSRGDREKLFF. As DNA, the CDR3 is TGTGCCAGCTCACGAGGAGATCGTGAAAAACTGTTTTTT.